This entry is about one T cell receptor beta chain. What it binds is unknown. The record originates from a study of vaccination effects on CD4 cells after COVID-19. On the study more broadly: Following the second dose by a median of 72 days, the post-vaccine samples were obtained.

ViraFEST expansion of antigen-specific CD4+ T cells with viral peptide pools preceded sequencing. Following culture for roughly 10 days, CD4+ T cells were isolated. Two-dose vaccination with either BNT162b2 or mRNA-1273 was given to the participants. Testing of the vaccine recipients showed negative nucleocapsid antibodies and no prior SARS-CoV-2 infection. IL-2 medium took the place of half the medium on both days 3 and 7. Study-level points and caveats: There was marked clonal contraction among infection- and vaccine-induced clones late after vaccination.

Sequencing used immunoSEQ multiplex PCR; TCRdb keeps in-frame clones, though not all of them. The sample shows 25,000 to 35,000 clones, about 80% of them seen only once. CDR1 KGHDR and CDR2 SFDVKD come from the germline V gene. CDR3 length: 16 residues. V shed 3 bases, J shed 7 bases, and the junction held 8 bases outside the gene matches. The origin of this receptor is a human donor who received a COVID-19 vaccine. Some clones in this sample may be carry-over from other donors' samples. The chain couples TRBV24-1 to TRBJ1-6, with 7 bases that match TRBD1. Specimen: CD4+ T cells from PBMCs cultured with HCoV-NL63 spike peptides, collected after COVID-19 vaccination. The CDR3 loop is CATSDPRQGENSPLHF. Here the CDR3 DNA reads TGTGCCACCAGTGATCCGCGACAGGGCGAGAATTCACCCCTCCACTTT.